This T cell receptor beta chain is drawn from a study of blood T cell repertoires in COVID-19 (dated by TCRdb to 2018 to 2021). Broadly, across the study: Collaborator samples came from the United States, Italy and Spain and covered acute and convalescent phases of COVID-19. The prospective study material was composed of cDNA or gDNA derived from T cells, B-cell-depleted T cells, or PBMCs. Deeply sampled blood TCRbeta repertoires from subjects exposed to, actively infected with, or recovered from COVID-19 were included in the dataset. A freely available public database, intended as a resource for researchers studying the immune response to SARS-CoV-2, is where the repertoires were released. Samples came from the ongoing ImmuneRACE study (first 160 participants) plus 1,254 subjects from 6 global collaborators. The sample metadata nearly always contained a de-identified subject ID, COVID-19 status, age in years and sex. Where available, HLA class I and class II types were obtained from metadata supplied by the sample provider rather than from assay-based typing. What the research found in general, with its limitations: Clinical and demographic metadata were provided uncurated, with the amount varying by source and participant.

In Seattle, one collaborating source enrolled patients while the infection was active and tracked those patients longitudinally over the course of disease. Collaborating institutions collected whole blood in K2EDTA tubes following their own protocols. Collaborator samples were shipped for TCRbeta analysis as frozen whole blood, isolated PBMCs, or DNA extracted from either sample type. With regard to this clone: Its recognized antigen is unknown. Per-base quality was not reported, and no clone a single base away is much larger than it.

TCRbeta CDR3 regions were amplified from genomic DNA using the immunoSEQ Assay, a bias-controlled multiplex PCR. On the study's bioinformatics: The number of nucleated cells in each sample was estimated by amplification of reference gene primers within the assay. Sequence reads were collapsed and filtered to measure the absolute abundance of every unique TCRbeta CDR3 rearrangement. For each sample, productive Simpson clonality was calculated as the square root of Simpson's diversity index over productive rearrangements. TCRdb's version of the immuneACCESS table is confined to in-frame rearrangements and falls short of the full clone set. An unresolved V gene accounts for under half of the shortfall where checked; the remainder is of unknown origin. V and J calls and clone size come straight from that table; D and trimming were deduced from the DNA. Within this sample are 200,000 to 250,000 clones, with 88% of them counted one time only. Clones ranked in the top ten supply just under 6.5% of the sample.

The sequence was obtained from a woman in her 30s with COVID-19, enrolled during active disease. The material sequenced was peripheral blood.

The DNA reads TGTGCCAGCAGCCTATTGGGCTTCAGCTCCTACAATGAGCAGTTCTTC. This gives the protein CASSLLGFSSYNEQFF. The chain is assembled from TRBV6-4 and TRBJ2-1, with the D gene not clear enough to name. Counted from cysteine to phenylalanine, this CDR3 has 16 amino acids. The only DNA kept is the CDR3, 48 bases in frame from the first base. Trimming at the junction amounts to 6 bases on V and 0 bases on J, and the germline ends lie 15 bases apart. CDR1 and CDR2, per the germline V gene, are MRHNA and SNTAGT.